This T cell receptor (beta chain) emerged from a study of EBV T-cell therapy then PD-1 blockade in nasopharyngeal carcinoma. As for time point: 266 days after commencement of treatment, after nivolumab therapy. The sample's treatment: AdE1-LMPpoly-expanded autologous EBV-specific T-cell therapy followed by anti-PD-1 nivolumab. CDR3 length: 13 residues. Per the germline V gene, CDR1 is KGHSH and CDR2 is LQKENI. The germline V and J ends were trimmed by 3 bases and 5 bases, with 10 bases remaining between them. In regard to this clone: Its cognate antigen is unknown.

Sequencing was performed with immunoSEQ multiplex PCR; in TCRdb, only in-frame clones are kept and a portion is missing. In the table there are roughly 20,000 clones, roughly 80% of which are singletons. This sequence originates from a middle-aged man with nasopharyngeal carcinoma. Sequences were derived from CD8+ T cells from blood, sampled around day 250 from a patient whose treatment included autologous EBV-specific T cells and nivolumab. The chain combines TRBV18 with TRBJ2-5, with a possible D match to TRBD2 (5 bases). CDR3 sequence (DNA): TGTGCCAGCTCACCCCTAGCTCTGGAGACCCAGTACTTC. This encodes CASSPLALETQYF.